The present T cell receptor beta chain was sequenced within a study of T cell responses to AZD1222 COVID-19 vaccine. Study results and caveats: Spike-specific TCR depth and breadth grew after two AZD1222 doses. Every sample of the repertoires postdated the peak T cell response. Donors in the cohort were predominantly white British and more often female, and clonal diversity was possibly underestimated.

Germline V gene sequence: CDR1 MNHEY, CDR2 SVGAGI. The CDR3 is 14 amino acids. The V segment lost 7 bases and the J segment 4 bases; nucleotides outside the gene matches: 7. Worth noting for this clone: No antigen is known for it.

The protocol was immunoSEQ multiplex PCR, while the TCRdb copy is restricted to in-frame clones and leaves out a portion. The sample has around 80,000 clones; around nine tenths are singletons. The rearrangement joins TRBV6-5 to TRBJ1-1, with 9 bases identical to TRBD1. This receptor was obtained from an adult in good health. This sample comprised peripheral blood, obtained on day 0 of AZD1222 vaccination. In nucleotides, the CDR3 is TGTGCCAGCACAGAACAGGGGGCTGGCACTGAAGCTTTCTTT. Translating it yields CASTEQGAGTEAFF.